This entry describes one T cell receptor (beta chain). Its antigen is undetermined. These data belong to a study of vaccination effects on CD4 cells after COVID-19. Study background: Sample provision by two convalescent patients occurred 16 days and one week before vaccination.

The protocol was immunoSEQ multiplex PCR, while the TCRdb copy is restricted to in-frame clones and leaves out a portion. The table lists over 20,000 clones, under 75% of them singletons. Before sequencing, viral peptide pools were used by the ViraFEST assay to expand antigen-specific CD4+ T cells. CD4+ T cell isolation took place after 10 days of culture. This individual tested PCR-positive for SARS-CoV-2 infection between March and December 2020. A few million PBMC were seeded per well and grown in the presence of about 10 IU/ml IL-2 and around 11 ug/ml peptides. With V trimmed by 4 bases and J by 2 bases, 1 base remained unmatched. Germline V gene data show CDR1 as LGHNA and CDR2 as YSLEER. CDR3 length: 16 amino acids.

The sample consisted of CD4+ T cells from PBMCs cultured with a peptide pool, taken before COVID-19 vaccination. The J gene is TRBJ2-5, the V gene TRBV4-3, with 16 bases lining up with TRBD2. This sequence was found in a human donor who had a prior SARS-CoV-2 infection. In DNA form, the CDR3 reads TGCGCCAGCAGCCCGGGACTAGCGGGGGGGCAAGAGACCCAGTACTTC. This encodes CASSPGLAGGQETQYF.